This TCR beta chain was recorded in a study of T-cell reconstitution after alpha-beta-depleted transplantation in children. Germline V CDR1 and CDR2: MNHEY, SMNVEV (reference sequence). The CDR3 extends over 16 amino acids. J gave up 5 bases and V 2 bases, and 4 bases lay outside the gene matches. This sample's TCRbeta library carried unique molecular identifier barcodes. TCRdb re-called the PCR reads with MiXCR, one entry per CDR3 protein. The data show roughly 500,000 distinct CDR3 sequences, less than 35% seen once. The TCR sequence derives from a human donor who donated a stem cell graft to a child with aplastic anemia. The chain uses TRBV27 and TRBJ2-1, with TRBD2 matching 12 bases. This specimen was PBMCs from the stem cell graft donor, taken from the stem cell graft. The CDR3 is CASSLGTSGWDNEQFF. The DNA for the CDR3 is TGTGCCAGCAGTTTAGGGACTAGCGGGTGGGACAATGAGCAGTTCTTC.